Following are 2 T cell receptor beta chains from one sample sequenced in a study of T cell clonotyping in hematopoietic cell transplantation. Time point indicated: recipient sample about 28 days before transplant, after cytoreduction. TCRdb's copy holds only in-frame clones and misses some; the assay was immunoSEQ multiplex PCR. The sample shows 25,000 to 35,000 clones, roughly 71% of them seen only once. The input for sequencing was peripheral blood mononuclear cells, taken before stem cell transplant. The receptors come from a man between 50 and 59 years old with myelodysplastic syndrome. Some clones in this sample may be carry-over from other donors' samples.

Here the CDR3 reads CSVGRGTSGSTGELFF. CDR3 bases: TGCAGCGTTGGTCGCGGGACTAGCGGGAGCACCGGGGAGCTGTTTTTT. V and J are TRBV29-1 and TRBJ2-2; 14 bases are shared with TRBD2. This CDR3 has 16 amino acids. Germline loops: CDR1 SQVTM, CDR2 ANQGSEA. V dropped 4 bases and J dropped 4; count of bases not matched to a gene: 5.

This clone was detected only once. This rearrangement joins TRBV4-2 to TRBJ2-2; TRBD2 agrees at 7 bases. V shed 0 bases, J shed 6 bases, and the junction held 4 bases outside the gene matches. CDR3 length: 15 residues. CDR1 is LGHNA, CDR2 YNFKEQ, per germline. This CDR3 reads CASSQEGGGAGELFF. The CDR3, as DNA: TGTGCCAGCAGCCAAGAGGGGGGGGGTGCCGGGGAGCTGTTTTTT.